This passage covers 29 T cell receptor beta chains from one sample sequenced in a study of shared clonotypes between healthy human individuals (TCRdb year 2020). CD8 naive samples were CD45RO-negative cells positively selected for CCR7, giving a CD45RA+CCR7+ population that excluded TemRA cells. The library relied on the immunoSEQ multiplex PCR assay. TCRdb took this table from immuneACCESS and kept in-frame rearrangements with V and J called. Such tables lack part of the clones; where checked against another copy, unresolved V genes explain under half of the gap, and the rest is unexplained. The sample table holds over 2,000,000 clones, of which roughly 95% were seen once. About 1.7% of the sample is in the top ten clones. Sequenced material: naive CD8+ T cells from PBMCs. The cell subset or site label of this sample denotes: CD45RA+CCR7+. All receptors come from a man aged 18 to 29 in good health. Some clones in this sample may be carry-over from other donors' samples.

The chain joins TRBV9 to TRBJ2-1; no definite D call. The germline V gene encodes CDR1 SGDLS and CDR2 YYNGEE. This CDR3 spans 15 amino acids. Trimming shortened V by 1 base and J by 0 bases, and 8 bases separated the two germline ends. The CDR3 DNA follows: TGTGCCAGCAGCGTACAGGCGATCTCCTACAATGAGCAGTTCTTC. Protein product: CASSVQAISYNEQFF.

This clone appeared a single time. The chain carries TRBV9 and TRBJ2-7; no firm D call. Germline values: CDR1 SGDLS, CDR2 YYNGEE. The ends were cut back, 4 bases at V and 6 bases at J, with 11 bases in the middle. The CDR3 length is 12 residues. The DNA of the CDR3 is TGTGCCAGCAGCCCGTCCCTGGGCGAGCAGTACTTC. As protein: CASSPSLGEQYF.

The chain has TRBV5-1 and TRBJ2-7; possible D gene TRBD2, 5 bases. V gave up 1 base and J gave up 4 bases, with 18 bases separating them. The CDR3 is 16 residues long. Germline lookup yields CDR1 SGHRS and CDR2 YFSETQ. This CDR3 reads CASSLLGVSGFYEQYF. CDR3 nucleotides: TGCGCCAGCAGCTTGTTGGGAGTGTCGGGTTTTTACGAGCAGTACTTC.

The chain is built from TRBV28 and TRBJ1-5; D uncertain. V was trimmed by 6 bases and J by 0 bases, leaving 15 bases between them. This CDR3 is built from 16 residues. Germline CDR1 and CDR2: MDHEN and SYDVKM. In DNA form, the CDR3 reads TGTGCCAGCAGAGAAGAACGGGTTTATAGCAATCAGCCCCAGCATTTT. It encodes CASREERVYSNQPQHF.

Comments on this clone: The same CDR3 arises from other DNA sequences in this sample as well. The rearrangement links TRBV14 to TRBJ2-7; D is unresolved. This CDR3 comprises 12 residues. Trimming stripped 4 bases from V and 3 bases from J, with 7 bases between. Germline-derived CDR1 and CDR2 are SGHDN and FVKESK. CDR3 nucleotides: TGTGCCAGCAGCCGCCTCGGCTACGAGCAGTACTTC. This gives the protein CASSRLGYEQYF.

The J gene is TRBJ2-7, the V gene TRBV4-3; no reliable D call. Trimming cost V 3 bases and J 1 base, with 7 bases left between them. CDR1 and CDR2 from the germline V gene are LGHNA and YSLEER. This CDR3 contains 13 residues. CDR3 sequence reads: CASSQAESYEQYF. The DNA of the CDR3 is TGCGCCAGCAGCCAGGCGGAGTCCTACGAGCAGTACTTC.

With regard to this clone: The same CDR3 is also encoded by other DNA sequences in this sample. V and J are TRBV18 and TRBJ2-7; no clear D gene. The CDR3 extends over 13 amino acids. The germline V gene has CDR1 KGHSH and CDR2 LQKENI. Trimming left V 3 bases short and J 1 base short, with 7 bases between. Written as DNA, the CDR3 is TGTGCCAGCTCACCGTCGGTGTCCTACGAGCAGTACTTC. Translation gives CASSPSVSYEQYF.

The chain has TRBV4-1 and TRBJ2-5; D may be TRBD2 (5 bases). Deletions cut 0 bases from V and 10 bases from J, with 12 bases between. CDR3 length: 13 amino acids. CDR1 is MGHRA and CDR2 is YSYEKL in the germline V gene. The CDR3 bases are TGCGCCAGCAGCCAAGAGGTGTTAGGGAGCCAGTACTTC. This translates into CASSQEVLGSQYF.

CDR3 nucleotide sequence: TGTGCCAGCAGCCGACCCCTAGCGGGAGGGCCCTCAGATACGCAGTATTTT. Protein: CASSRPLAGGPSDTQYF. V and J are TRBV4-2 and TRBJ2-3; 12 bases are shared with TRBD2. The CDR3 length is 17 residues. Losses at the gene ends were 4 bases for V and 4 bases for J; bases not matched to a gene: 9. The germline gives CDR1 LGHNA, CDR2 YNFKEQ.

CDR3 protein: CASSLGRASEAFF. The CDR3 nucleotides read TGTGCCAGCAGTTTAGGCAGGGCATCTGAAGCTTTCTTT. The chain employs TRBV27 and TRBJ1-1, with D possibly TRBD1 on 5 matching bases. V was clipped by 2 bases and J by 6 bases, with 10 bases between them. The germline CDR1 and CDR2 sequences are MNHEY and SMNVEV (reference sequence). The CDR3 is 13 residues long.

Comment on this clone: A read error may produce the germline difference seen at one junction end. The V gene is TRBV28, the J gene TRBJ1-2; perhaps TRBD1 as D (5 bases). Germline lookup yields CDR1 MDHEN and CDR2 SYDVKM. This CDR3 contains 15 residues. For the CDR3, the DNA is TGTGCCAGCAGTTGGGGGGTTCAAAATAGGGTATGCCCTCCCTTC. Translating it yields CASSWGVQNRVCPPF.

The table lists this clone with a few counts. V gene TRBV10-3 combines with J gene TRBJ1-1; maybe TRBD1 (6 bases). Germline V gene lookup returns CDR1 ENHRY and CDR2 SYGVKD. The V and J ends lost 4 bases and 6 bases respectively, with 6 bases between them. This CDR3 has 11 amino acids. CDR3 sequence: CAISGQAEAFF. CDR3 DNA: TGTGCCATCAGTGGACAGGCTGAAGCTTTCTTT.

The chain has TRBV5-8 and TRBJ2-3, with TRBD1 matching 7 bases. V was pared by 4 bases and J by 1 base, with 6 bases of the junction left unmatched. The CDR3 is 15 amino acids. CDR1 is SGHTS, CDR2 YDEGEE, per germline. The DNA of the CDR3 is TGTGCCAGCAGCCGTGGGACAGACGGCACAGATACGCAGTATTTT. This sequence encodes CASSRGTDGTDTQYF.

V gene TRBV27 combines with J gene TRBJ2-2, with D perhaps TRBD1 (6 bases). CDR3 size: 14 residues. Germline CDR1 MNHEY, CDR2 SMNVEV (reference sequence). V was shortened by 4 bases and J by 3 bases, with 9 bases between the two germline ends. The CDR3 DNA is TGTGCCAGCAGTTCAAACAGGGACACCGGGGAGCTGTTTTTT. Its translation is CASSSNRDTGELFF.

The chain is built from TRBV29-1 and TRBJ2-1; D uncertain. The CDR3 is 9 amino acids. CDR1 is SQVTM and CDR2 is ANQGSEA in the germline V gene. Trimming stripped 7 bases from V and 8 bases from J, with 6 bases between. The CDR3 reads CSAPHEQFF. CDR3 nucleotides: TGCAGCGCCCCCCATGAGCAGTTCTTC.

The chain recombines TRBV14 with TRBJ1-2, with 7 bases fitting TRBD1. V dropped 4 bases and J dropped 0; count of bases not matched to a gene: 5. Germline-derived CDR1 and CDR2 are SGHDN and FVKESK. The CDR3 totals 15 residues. The CDR3 spells CASSPGTAANYGYTF. CDR3 DNA sequence: TGTGCCAGCAGCCCCGGGACAGCAGCTAACTATGGCTACACCTTC.

This clone was detected only once. The chain uses TRBV6-5 and TRBJ2-1, with D possibly matching TRBD1 (5 bases). This CDR3 is built from 15 residues. V shed 4 bases and J shed 0 bases, with 10 bases lying between them. CDR1 MNHEY and CDR2 SVGAGI come from the germline V gene. The CDR3 DNA is TGTGCCAGCAGTTCGGACACAAGCTCCTACAATGAGCAGTTCTTC. Translated: CASSSDTSSYNEQFF.

The table lists this clone with a count of one. The chain is built from TRBV28 and TRBJ2-2; 10 bases line up with TRBD2. V gave up 3 bases and J gave up 4 bases; unmatched junction bases: 11. Germline values: CDR1 MDHEN, CDR2 SYDVKM. This CDR3 spans 18 amino acids. CDR3: CASSLSLAGEWGTGELFF. CDR3 nucleotides: TGTGCCAGCAGTTTGAGTCTAGCGGGAGAGTGGGGCACCGGGGAGCTGTTTTTT.

V gene TRBV19 combines with J gene TRBJ2-2; 7 nucleotides agree with TRBD2. Per the germline V gene, CDR1 is LNHDA and CDR2 is SQIVND (reference sequence). The CDR3 spans 18 residues. V was pared by 1 base and J by 2 bases, with 10 bases of the junction left unmatched. CDR3 sequence reads: CASSIVSGGLVNTGELFF. Here the CDR3 DNA reads TGTGCCAGTAGTATAGTCTCGGGTGGACTAGTCAACACCGGGGAGCTGTTTTTT.

The V call is TRBV19, the J call TRBJ1-5, with 7 bases fitting TRBD1. This CDR3 is 16 amino acids long. The germline V gene has CDR1 LNHDA and CDR2 SQIVND (reference sequence). V lost 10 bases and J lost 4; bases outside the gene matches: 16. CDR3 amino acids: CATLAHRDSRNQPQHF. CDR3 nucleotides: TGTGCCACCCTTGCCCACCGGGACAGCCGTAATCAGCCCCAGCATTTT.

For the CDR3, the DNA is TGTGCCAGCAGTGCGGTTGGCGGACAGCCGAACACTGAAGCTTTCTTT. Amino acid sequence: CASSAVGGQPNTEAFF. This chain connects TRBV6-1 to TRBJ1-1, with D possibly TRBD1 on 6 matching bases. The CDR3 runs 16 residues. Trimming shortened V by 4 bases and J by 1 base, and 16 bases separated the two germline ends. CDR1 and CDR2 (germline): MNHNS, SASEGT.

The V gene is TRBV28, the J gene TRBJ1-5; 7 nucleotides match TRBD1. In germline, CDR1 is MDHEN, CDR2 SYDVKM. V lost 5 bases to trimming and J lost 5 bases; unmatched junction nucleotides: 15. This CDR3 is 17 amino acids long. Here the CDR3 reads CASSLPGDRARDQPQHF. DNA for the CDR3: TGTGCCAGCAGTCTGCCCGGCGACAGGGCTCGGGATCAGCCCCAGCATTTT. The variable domain in full, completed from reference TRBV28 and TRBJ1-5, reads DVKVTQSSRYLVKRTGEKVFLECVQDMDHENMFWYRQDPGLGLRLIYFSYDVKMKEKGDIPEGYSVSREKKERFSLILESASTNQTSMYLCASSLPGDRARDQPQHFGDGTRLSIL.

The J gene is TRBJ1-2, the V gene TRBV7-2; D unclear. This CDR3 spans 13 amino acids. Germline lookup yields CDR1 SGHTA and CDR2 FQGNSA. Trimming removed 3 bases from V and 2 bases from J, with 7 bases in between. The CDR3 nucleotides are TGTGCCAGCAGCTTTTTCAGCAACTATGGCTACACCTTC. It specifies CASSFFSNYGYTF.

The CDR3 here is CASSGQVAGPYNEQFF. The CDR3 DNA sequence: TGTGCCAGCAGTGGCCAAGTAGCGGGACCCTACAATGAGCAGTTCTTC. The chain combines TRBV6-1 with TRBJ2-1; 8 nucleotides match TRBD2. The CDR3 spans 16 residues. The germline V gene encodes CDR1 MNHNS and CDR2 SASEGT. The V gene end was trimmed by 4 bases and the J gene end by 2 bases; junction bases not matched to a gene: 7.

V and J are TRBV19 and TRBJ2-7, with TRBD1 identical over 7 bases. Germline CDR1 and CDR2: LNHDA and SQIVND (reference sequence). Trimming removed 4 bases from V and 0 bases from J; junction bases left unmatched: 9. The CDR3 has 16 amino acids. The CDR3 protein is CASSTRGGTSSYEQYF. CDR3 DNA: TGTGCCAGTAGTACCCGAGGGGGCACGAGCTCCTACGAGCAGTACTTC.

V and J are TRBV29-1 and TRBJ2-5; 7 nucleotides match TRBD2. The germline V gene has CDR1 SQVTM and CDR2 ANQGSEA. Trimming removed 2 bases from V and 3 bases from J; junction bases left unmatched: 6. The CDR3 length is 14 residues. The CDR3 loop reads CSVERREWKETQYF. DNA for the CDR3: TGCAGCGTTGAAAGGCGGGAGTGGAAAGAGACCCAGTACTTC.

About this clone: The same CDR3 is also encoded by other DNA sequences in this sample. This chain joins TRBV9 and TRBJ2-1; D is perhaps TRBD1 or TRBD2 (5 bases each). Germline assignment: CDR1 SGDLS and CDR2 YYNGEE. The CDR3 is 15 amino acids. V dropped 0 bases and J dropped 3 bases, with 10 bases sitting between them. This chain's CDR3 is CASSVGDSGYNEQFF. CDR3 nucleotide sequence: TGTGCCAGCAGCGTAGGTGACAGCGGCTACAATGAGCAGTTCTTC.

Worth noting for this clone: Other DNA sequences in this sample translate to the same CDR3. The chain employs TRBV5-6 and TRBJ2-7; D unresolved. Trimming stripped 2 bases from V and 0 bases from J, with 9 bases between. The CDR3 length is 14 residues. Per the germline V gene, CDR1 is SGHDT and CDR2 is YYEEEE. As DNA, the CDR3 is TGTGCCAGCAGCTTAGGAGTCGGCTCCTACGAGCAGTACTTC. Its protein product is CASSLGVGSYEQYF. The full variable domain, rest sourced from reference TRBV5-6 and TRBJ2-7, is DAGVTQSPTHLIKTRGQQVTLRCSPKSGHDTVSWYQQALGQGPQFIFQYYEEEERQRGNFPDRFSGHQFPNYSSELNVNALLLGDSALYLCASSLGVGSYEQYFGPGTRLTVT.

V is TRBV4-1 and J is TRBJ2-2, with TRBD1 as a possible D gene (6 bases). The CDR3 contains 16 residues. CDR1 is MGHRA and CDR2 is YSYEKL in the germline V gene. V lost 7 bases, J lost 1 base, and 16 bases lay in between. Here the CDR3 DNA reads TGCGCCAGCACCAGACTTCCAGGGGAGAACACCGGGGAGCTGTTTTTT. Amino acid sequence: CASTRLPGENTGELFF.